The present T cell receptor (beta chain) was sequenced within a study of cytomegalovirus exposure and HLA in healthy donors. The PCR had 60 Vbeta and 13 Jbeta primers. Measured with immunoSEQ multiplex PCR; TCRdb has only the in-frame clones, and not every one. The top ten clones hold roughly 3% of a sample with 150,000 to 200,000 clones, 75% of them seen once. The CDR3 has 13 residues. With 1 base removed from V and 6 bases from J, the gap between germline ends came to 8 bases. Germline-derived CDR1 and CDR2 are SGHRS and YFSETQ. The specimen sequenced was PBMCs. The chain has TRBV5-1 and TRBJ2-1, with D tentatively TRBD1 (5 bases). The TCR originated in a woman between 45 and 60 years old in good health and CMV-seropositive. The CDR3 coding sequence is TGCGCCAGCAGCTTGCCCCAGGGCAATGAGCAGTTCTTC. Its protein is CASSLPQGNEQFF.